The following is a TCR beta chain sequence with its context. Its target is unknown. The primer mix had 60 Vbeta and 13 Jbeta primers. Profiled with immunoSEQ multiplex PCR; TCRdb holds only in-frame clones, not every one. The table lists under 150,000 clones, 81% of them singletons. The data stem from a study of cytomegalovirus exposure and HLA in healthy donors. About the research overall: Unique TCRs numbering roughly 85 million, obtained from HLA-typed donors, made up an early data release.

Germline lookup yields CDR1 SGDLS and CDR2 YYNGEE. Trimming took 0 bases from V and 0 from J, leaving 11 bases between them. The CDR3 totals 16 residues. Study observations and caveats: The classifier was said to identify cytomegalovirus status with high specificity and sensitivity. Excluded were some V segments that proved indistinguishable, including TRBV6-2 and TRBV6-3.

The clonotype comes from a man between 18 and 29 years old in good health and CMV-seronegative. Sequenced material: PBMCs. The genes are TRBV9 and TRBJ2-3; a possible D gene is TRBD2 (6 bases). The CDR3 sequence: CASSVAAGRSTDTQYF. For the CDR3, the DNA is TGTGCCAGCAGCGTAGCTGCAGGGAGGAGCACAGATACGCAGTATTTT.